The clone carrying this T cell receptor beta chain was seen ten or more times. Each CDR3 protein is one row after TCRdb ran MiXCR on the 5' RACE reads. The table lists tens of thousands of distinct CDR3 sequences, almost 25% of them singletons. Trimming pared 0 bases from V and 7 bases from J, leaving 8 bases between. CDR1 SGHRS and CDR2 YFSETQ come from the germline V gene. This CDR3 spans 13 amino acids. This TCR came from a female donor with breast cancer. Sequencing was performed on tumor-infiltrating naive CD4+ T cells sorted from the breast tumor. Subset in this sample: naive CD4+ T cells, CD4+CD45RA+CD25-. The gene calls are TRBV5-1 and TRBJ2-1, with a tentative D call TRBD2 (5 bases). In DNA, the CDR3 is TGCGCCAGCAGCTTGGCCCCGGGAAATGAGCAGTTCTTC. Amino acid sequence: CASSLAPGNEQFF.